This TCR beta chain was retrieved from a study of blood T cell repertoires in COVID-19. V dropped 3 bases and J dropped 0; count of bases not matched to a gene: 13. The CDR3 spans 18 residues. Germline V gives CDR1 SGHAT, CDR2 FQNNGV. This table comes from immunoSEQ multiplex PCR, and its TCRdb copy is limited to in-frame clones, with some not included. This table has 200,000 to 300,000 clones, around 87% appearing once. Sequencing input: peripheral blood. The receptor's source is a woman aged 45-60 years with acute or convalescent COVID-19. The V gene is TRBV11-2, the J gene TRBJ2-7, with 8 bases aligning to TRBD2. As DNA, the CDR3 is TGTGCCAGCAGCTTCAATGAAATCGGCCTAGCGGGCTCCTACGAGCAGTACTTC. It yields the protein CASSFNEIGLAGSYEQYF.